Included here is one T cell receptor beta chain sequence, with context. Its target is unknown. Profiled with immunoSEQ multiplex PCR; TCRdb holds only in-frame clones, not every one. The table includes about 2 million clones, over 85% detected once. The sample originates from a study of shared clonotypes between healthy human individuals. Study as a whole: Serving as donors were a couple of women and three men, whose ages spanned 18 to 49.

Broader study findings: Non-shared clonotypes had lower generation probabilities than clonotypes shared by all four sorted-subset donors. Depth was large, yet rarefaction showed that sorted-subset sequencing was incomplete. Sampling was confined to blood; repertoires within tissues likely differ.

This CDR3 is 15 amino acids long. The ends were cut back, 4 bases at V and 0 bases at J, with 9 bases in the middle. Per the germline V gene, CDR1 is WSHSY and CDR2 is SAAADI. Positive CCR7 selection of CD45RO-negative cells yielded the naive CD8 cells, and terminally differentiated effector memory CD45RA+ cells were excluded. The V and J genes are TRBV10-2 and TRBJ2-2; D may be TRBD1 (6 bases). The sample was naive CD8+ T cells sorted from blood. The sequence was collected from a man between 18 and 35 years old in good health. As DNA, the CDR3 is TGCGCCAGCAGTGTCTCAGGGGCGAACACCGGGGAGCTGTTTTTT. This translates into CASSVSGANTGELFF.